The 3 T cell receptor beta chains listed next were all sequenced from one sample in a study of blood T cell repertoires in COVID-19. Assay used: immunoSEQ multiplex PCR; TCRdb lists only in-frame clones, some missing. The table records 300,000 or so clones, over 85% of them present only once. The specimen sequenced was PBMCs or T cells enriched from blood (not recorded which). Receptors were obtained from a man in his 60s who had recovered from COVID-19.

This sequence joins TRBV4-2 and TRBJ2-3; TRBD1 matches at 7 bases. V shed 4 bases, J shed 4 bases, and the junction held 8 bases outside the gene matches. Germline V lookup: CDR1 LGHNA, CDR2 YNFKEQ. CDR3 length: 15 amino acids. The CDR3 loop is CASSREQGMADTQYF. Written as DNA, the CDR3 is TGTGCCAGCAGCCGAGAACAGGGGATGGCAGATACGCAGTATTTT.

The chain employs TRBV6-1 and TRBJ1-5, with D maybe TRBD1 (5 bases). Germline assignment: CDR1 MNHNS and CDR2 SASEGT. This CDR3 contains 17 residues. V was trimmed by 1 base and J by 2 bases, leaving 15 bases between them. The CDR3 coding sequence is TGTGCCAGCAGTGAAGTATTACAAGGGGCGGGCAATCAGCCCCAGCATTTT. Translation: CASSEVLQGAGNQPQHF.

The CDR3 protein is CASSLTGQGSFYEQYF. CDR3 DNA sequence: TGTGCCAGCAGTTTAACGGGACAGGGGTCCTTCTACGAGCAGTACTTC. J is TRBJ2-7 and V is TRBV27, with 10 bases fitting TRBD1. Germline-derived CDR1 and CDR2 are MNHEY and SMNVEV (reference sequence). The CDR3 contains 16 residues. Germline trimming cut 2 bases from V and 3 bases from J; bases unmatched to any gene: 7.